This T cell receptor beta chain was sequenced for a study of beta chain features in type 1 diabetes. Across the whole study: Age, gender, cell numbers and subset yield matched between patients and controls.

The CDR3 totals 13 residues. Germline V gene lookup returns CDR1 SEHNR and CDR2 FQNEAQ (reference sequence). Trimming cost V 2 bases and J 8 bases, with 10 bases left between them. Study results and limitations: Moderately but significantly shorter TCRB CDR3s were found in Type 1 diabetes patients in all four CD4+ subsets.

Every bit of the isolated RNA underwent reverse transcription, so sequencing read expressed TCRB transcripts. Assay: immunoSEQ multiplex PCR; the TCRdb copy retains only in-frame clones and omits some. The sample has 16,000 or so clones; roughly 76% are singletons. A word on this clone: Its antigen is undetermined.

The receptor comes from a woman aged 18-29 years with type 1 diabetes. The sequenced material came from stem cell memory CD4+ T cells from blood. The chain employs TRBV7-9 and TRBJ2-1; tentatively, D is TRBD1 (5 bases). The CDR3 reads CASSLSGSHEQFF. CDR3 nucleotide sequence: TGTGCCAGCAGCTTATCAGGGTCCCATGAGCAGTTCTTC.